The 21 T cell receptor beta chains listed next were all sequenced from one sample in a study of T cell changes during pregnancy in multiple sclerosis. Method: immunoSEQ multiplex PCR; TCRdb's copy keeps in-frame clones and lacks some. The sample lists about 50,000 clones, less than 95% seen once, with 0.31% in the top ten. The source material was CD4+ T cells from peripheral blood mononuclear cells, sampled in the third trimester of pregnancy. The receptors originated from a female donor with multiple sclerosis, enrolled in a pregnancy study.

CDR3 amino acids: CASSLGTRGSEAFF. The CDR3, as DNA: TGCGCCAGCAGCTTGGGGACTCGGGGTAGCGAAGCTTTCTTT. This chain joins TRBV5-1 and TRBJ1-1; D unresolved. The CDR3 is made up of 14 amino acids. Germline CDR1 SGHRS, CDR2 YFSETQ. Trimming cost V 0 bases and J 8 bases, with 14 bases left between them.

This clone came up once. The chain carries TRBV27 and TRBJ1-1; D is unclear. Germline-derived CDR1 and CDR2 are MNHEY and SMNVEV (reference sequence). The V end was cut by 1 base, the J end by 1 base, with 7 bases between. The CDR3 length is 14 residues. The CDR3 here is CASSLYTKNTEAFF. The CDR3 coding sequence is TGTGCCAGCAGTTTATACACAAAGAACACTGAAGCTTTCTTT.

The chain employs TRBV30 and TRBJ1-6; a weak D match, TRBD1 (5 bases). Germline V gene lookup returns CDR1 GTSNPN and CDR2 SVGIG (reference sequence). The CDR3 extends over 17 amino acids. Between the trimmed V and J ends, which lost 0 bases and 6 bases, there was a span of 18 bases. CDR3 residues: CAWSVRGRIQSNSPLHF. The CDR3 DNA follows: TGTGCCTGGAGTGTAAGGGGAAGGATCCAAAGTAATTCACCCCTCCACTTT.

The rearrangement uses TRBV5-4 and TRBJ2-5; D possibly corresponds to TRBD2 (7 bases). The germline V gene encodes CDR1 SGHNT and CDR2 YYREEE (reference sequence). The CDR3 totals 15 residues. The germline V and J ends were trimmed by 3 bases and 5 bases, with 17 bases remaining between them. CDR3 residues: CASSSGGGGGETQYF. The CDR3 DNA reads TGTGCCAGCAGCTCGGGGGGCGGGGGCGGTGAGACCCAGTACTTC.

The chain combines TRBV5-1 with TRBJ1-4; a possible D gene is TRBD1 (5 bases). Germline CDR1 SGHRS, CDR2 YFSETQ. The CDR3 totals 13 residues. Trimming stripped 0 bases from V and 13 bases from J, with 13 bases between. The CDR3 DNA reads as TGCGCCAGCAGCTTGGATAGGCCAGGGATACTGTTTTTT. Translation gives CASSLDRPGILFF.

The gene calls are TRBV5-4 and TRBJ1-1; 7 bases agree with TRBD1. Germline V gene data show CDR1 as SGHNT and CDR2 as YYREEE (reference sequence). The CDR3 totals 14 residues. The V and J ends lost 0 bases and 5 bases, in that order; junction bases with no gene match: 4. The CDR3 region is CASSLAGGRTEAFF. The CDR3 region has the DNA TGTGCCAGCAGCTTGGCAGGGGGAAGGACTGAAGCTTTCTTT.

This CDR3 is CASSESNSYYGYTF. CDR3 sequence (DNA): TGTGCCAGCAGTGAATCTAACAGCTACTATGGCTACACCTTC. The V and J genes are TRBV25-1 and TRBJ1-2; D is ambiguous. Germline CDR1 MGHDK, CDR2 SYGVNS. Trimming cost V 1 base and J 3 bases, with 9 bases left between them. The CDR3 runs 14 residues.

The chain carries TRBV28 and TRBJ2-1, with 9 bases matching TRBD2. Trimming cost V 6 bases and J 7 bases; bases outside gene matches: 10. The length of the CDR3 is 15 residues. CDR1 MDHEN and CDR2 SYDVKM come from the germline V gene. The CDR3 sequence: CASRSSGIGGNEQFF. DNA for the CDR3: TGTGCCAGCAGATCTAGCGGGATCGGTGGGAATGAGCAGTTCTTC.

The V gene is TRBV6-6, the J gene TRBJ1-5; the D is unclear. Germline CDR1 is MNHNY and CDR2 is SVGAGI (reference sequence). V was trimmed by 0 bases and J by 4 bases, leaving 4 bases between them. The CDR3 contains 13 residues. The CDR3, as DNA: TGTGCCAGCAGTTACTCCAGGAATCAGCCCCAGCATTTT. It specifies CASSYSRNQPQHF.

The V and J genes are TRBV4-1 and TRBJ2-1; 8 positions agree with TRBD2. Germline V lookup: CDR1 MGHRA, CDR2 YSYEKL. V gave up 1 base and J gave up 10 bases; unmatched junction bases: 9. This CDR3 contains 15 residues. This CDR3 is CASSQVSGAQVEQFF. The CDR3 DNA reads TGCGCCAGCAGCCAAGTTAGCGGGGCCCAGGTGGAGCAGTTCTTC.

The chain recombines TRBV5-1 with TRBJ1-5; D gene ambiguous. The CDR3 covers 12 residues. Germline lookup yields CDR1 SGHRS and CDR2 YFSETQ. Trimming stripped 1 base from V and 11 bases from J, with 10 bases between. The CDR3 nucleotides are TGCGCCAGCAGCTTGAAGGCGGGGTCCCAGCATTTT. Encoded protein: CASSLKAGSQHF.

The chain uses TRBV29-1 and TRBJ2-3; possible D gene TRBD2, 7 bases. This CDR3 has 14 amino acids. Germline V gene lookup returns CDR1 SQVTM and CDR2 ANQGSEA. Trimming stripped 5 bases from V and 0 bases from J, with 12 bases between. CDR3 in DNA: TGCAGCGTTCAGAGGGGGGGGAGCACAGATACGCAGTATTTT. Amino acid sequence: CSVQRGGSTDTQYF.

The V and J genes are TRBV19 and TRBJ2-7; D possibly corresponds to TRBD1 (6 bases). There are 14 residues in the CDR3. Germline CDR1 reads LNHDA; CDR2 reads SQIVND (reference sequence). Trimming shortened V by 5 bases and J by 7 bases, and 18 bases separated the two germline ends. The CDR3 here is CASSRDKWLGEQYF. In DNA, the CDR3 is TGTGCCAGTAGTCGGGACAAATGGTTGGGGGAGCAGTACTTC.

The chain recombines TRBV6-1 with TRBJ2-6; D is uncertain. There are 11 residues in the CDR3. The germline V gene encodes CDR1 MNHNS and CDR2 SASEGT. V was clipped by 6 bases and J by 6 bases, with 3 bases between them. CDR3 sequence reads: CASSKANVLTF. CDR3 in DNA: TGTGCCAGCAGCAAGGCCAACGTCCTGACTTTC.

The gene calls are TRBV5-1 and TRBJ2-1; no clear D. The CDR3 is made up of 12 amino acids. The V and J ends lost 4 bases and 15 bases respectively, with 17 bases between them. Germline-derived CDR1 and CDR2 are SGHRS and YFSETQ. The CDR3 DNA is TGCGCCAGCAGCACAACCCGAGGAACCCGGTTCTTC. It translates to CASSTTRGTRFF. Full variable domain (outside the CDR3, taken from reference TRBV5-1 and TRBJ2-1): KAGVTQTPRYLIKTRGQQVTLSCSPISGHRSVSWYQQTPGQGLQFLFEYFSETQRNKGNFPGRFSGRQFSNSRSEMNVSTLELGDSALYLCASSTTRGTRFFGPGTRLTVL.

This chain joins TRBV11-3 and TRBJ2-7; a weak D match, TRBD2 (5 bases). With 1 base removed from V and 6 bases from J, the gap between germline ends came to 10 bases. The CDR3 length is 13 residues. In germline, CDR1 is SGHNT, CDR2 YENEEA. The chain's CDR3 is CASSLVRASEQYF. CDR3 coding DNA: TGTGCCAGCAGCTTAGTGAGGGCCTCCGAGCAGTACTTC.

The rearrangement uses TRBV7-8 and TRBJ1-2; the D is unclear. Germline-derived CDR1 and CDR2 are SGHVS and FQNEAQ. This CDR3 spans 13 amino acids. Trimming pared 2 bases from V and 1 base from J, leaving 5 bases between. The CDR3 nucleotides read TGTGCCAGCAGCTTACTAATTAACTATGGCTACACCTTC. Residues: CASSLLINYGYTF.

This sequence joins TRBV28 and TRBJ2-1; a possible D gene is TRBD1 (7 bases). The CDR3 is made up of 15 amino acids. Trimming left V 3 bases short and J 4 bases short, with 13 bases between. Germline V lookup: CDR1 MDHEN, CDR2 SYDVKM. As DNA, the CDR3 is TGTGCCAGCAGTTTGGAGGGGGCTGGGTACAATGAGCAGTTCTTC. The encoded protein is CASSLEGAGYNEQFF.

The chain carries TRBV10-3 and TRBJ2-1, with 7 bases identical to TRBD1. V lost 6 bases to trimming and J lost 8 bases; unmatched junction nucleotides: 10. The CDR3 is 14 amino acids. The V gene's germline CDR1 is ENHRY and CDR2 SYGVKD. CDR3 bases: TGTGCCATCAGCCGACAGGGTAGTTCGTATGAGCAGTTCTTC. Protein: CAISRQGSSYEQFF.

The rearrangement joins TRBV28 to TRBJ2-7; 9 nucleotides align to TRBD1. V was pared by 6 bases and J by 3 bases, with 12 bases of the junction left unmatched. The germline CDR1 and CDR2 sequences are MDHEN and SYDVKM. The CDR3 spans 16 residues. CDR3 loop: CASSRITGGLNYEQYF. CDR3 DNA: TGTGCCAGCAGCCGAATCACAGGGGGCCTTAACTACGAGCAGTACTTC.

This chain connects TRBV7-9 to TRBJ2-2; 10 positions match TRBD1. The CDR3 length is 19 residues. Germline CDR1 is SEHNR and CDR2 is FQNEAQ (reference sequence). The V gene end was trimmed by 7 bases and the J gene end by 0 bases; junction bases not matched to a gene: 14. The CDR3 loop reads CASILRDRGAGANTGELFF. The DNA of the CDR3 is TGTGCCAGCATCCTCCGGGACAGGGGAGCTGGGGCGAACACCGGGGAGCTGTTTTTT. The full variable domain, completed using reference TRBV7-9 and TRBJ2-2, is DTGVSQNPRHKITKRGQNVTFRCDPISEHNRLYWYRQTLGQGPEFLTYFQNEAQLEKSRLLSDRFSAERPKGSFSTLEIQRTEQGDSAMYLCASILRDRGAGANTGELFFGEGSRLTVL.